Presented here are 31 T cell receptor beta chains from one specimen sequenced in a study of OX40 agonist ivuxolimab in advanced cancers. The assay was immunoSEQ multiplex PCR, and TCRdb's table has in-frame clones only and misses some. The sample includes about 99,000 clones, about 96% seen only once; the top ten take approximately 2%. This specimen consisted of CD4+ or CD8+ T cells sorted from blood, obtained in a trial of the OX40 agonist ivuxolimab. The source is an adult with an advanced solid tumor such as melanoma, head and neck, liver or kidney cancer.

This clone appeared once. The V call is TRBV29-1, the J call TRBJ2-3, with 10 bases aligning to TRBD2. The germline V gene has CDR1 SQVTM and CDR2 ANQGSEA. The CDR3 covers 15 residues. V trimming: 0 bases; J trimming: 7 bases; junction bases outside the gene matches: 7. As DNA, the CDR3 is TGCAGCGTTGAAGATTCCGGGACTAGCGTTTATACGCAGTATTTT. Its protein is CSVEDSGTSVYTQYF.

This chain uses TRBV7-9 with TRBJ1-1, with 8 bases that match TRBD1. The CDR3 is 15 residues long. V lost 5 bases and J lost 2; bases outside the gene matches: 7. In germline, CDR1 is SEHNR, CDR2 FQNEAQ (reference sequence). For the CDR3, the DNA is TGTGCCAGCAGCACGGGACAGGCTGTAAACACTGAAGCTTTCTTT. As protein: CASSTGQAVNTEAFF. Drawing the rest from reference TRBV7-9 and TRBJ1-1, the complete variable domain is DTGVSQNPRHKITKRGQNVTFRCDPISEHNRLYWYRQTLGQGPEFLTYFQNEAQLEKSRLLSDRFSAERPKGSFSTLEIQRTEQGDSAMYLCASSTGQAVNTEAFFGQGTRLTVV.

This clone was seen just once. The chain has TRBV6-1 and TRBJ2-2; D remains unclear. This CDR3 comprises 13 residues. Germline-derived CDR1 and CDR2 are MNHNS and SASEGT. Deletions cut 4 bases from V and 0 bases from J, with 3 bases between. CDR3 nucleotides: TGTGCCAGCAGTGGAACGAACACCGGGGAGCTGTTTTTT. As protein: CASSGTNTGELFF.

V and J are TRBV2 and TRBJ2-7; D unresolved. V gave up 5 bases and J gave up 3 bases, with 8 bases separating them. The CDR3 runs 12 residues. Germline CDR1 reads SNHLY; CDR2 reads FYNNEI. The CDR3 DNA reads TGTGCCAGCAGTCCGACACTCTACGAGCAGTACTTC. Translating it yields CASSPTLYEQYF. Drawing the rest from reference TRBV2 and TRBJ2-7, the complete variable domain is EPEVTQTPSHQVTQMGQEVILRCVPISNHLYFYWYRQILGQKVEFLVSFYNNEISEKSEIFDDQFSVERPDGSNFTLKIRSTKLEDSAMYFCASSPTLYEQYFGPGTRLTVT.

This chain links TRBV28 with TRBJ2-2; TRBD2 matches at 11 bases. The germline V gene has CDR1 MDHEN and CDR2 SYDVKM. The CDR3 extends over 16 amino acids. J was trimmed by 5 bases and V by 1 base; bases with no gene match: 3. The CDR3 loop reads CASSLSLAGGTGELFF. The CDR3 nucleotides are TGTGCCAGCAGTTTATCCCTAGCGGGAGGTACCGGGGAGCTGTTTTTT. The variable domain in full, with the rest retrieved from reference TRBV28 and TRBJ2-2, is DVKVTQSSRYLVKRTGEKVFLECVQDMDHENMFWYRQDPGLGLRLIYFSYDVKMKEKGDIPEGYSVSREKKERFSLILESASTNQTSMYLCASSLSLAGGTGELFFGEGSRLTVL.

This clone was seen a single time. This rearrangement joins TRBV6-6 to TRBJ2-7, with 7 bases matching TRBD2. The CDR3 extends over 14 amino acids. From germline, CDR1 is MNHNY and CDR2 SVGAGI (reference sequence). Trimming removed 2 bases from V and 5 bases from J; junction bases left unmatched: 6. CDR3 amino acids: CASSYPRAGDEQYF. The CDR3 coding sequence is TGTGCCAGCAGTTACCCCCGCGCGGGGGACGAGCAGTACTTC.

V gene TRBV28 combines with J gene TRBJ1-4, with D maybe TRBD1 (6 bases). There are 16 residues in the CDR3. V was pared by 2 bases and J by 6 bases, with 16 bases between. Germline V CDR1 and CDR2: MDHEN, SYDVKM. The CDR3 coding sequence is TGTGCCAGCAGTTTACGGGGAAAGGGGGATGATGAAAAACTGTTTTTT. Its protein product is CASSLRGKGDDEKLFF. Full variable domain (missing parts from reference TRBV28 and TRBJ1-4): DVKVTQSSRYLVKRTGEKVFLECVQDMDHENMFWYRQDPGLGLRLIYFSYDVKMKEKGDIPEGYSVSREKKERFSLILESASTNQTSMYLCASSLRGKGDDEKLFFGSGTQLSVL.

The rearrangement uses TRBV4-3 and TRBJ1-1; D gene ambiguous. Germline V gene data show CDR1 as LGHNA and CDR2 as YSLEER. This CDR3 spans 13 amino acids. V shed 0 bases and J shed 7 bases, with 9 bases lying between them. In DNA form, the CDR3 reads TGCGCCAGCAGCCAAGATCACGCCAGTGAAGCTTTCTTT. Its translation is CASSQDHASEAFF.

The V and J genes are TRBV7-9 and TRBJ2-1; no reliable D call. The CDR3 runs to 14 residues. Germline V CDR1 and CDR2: SEHNR, FQNEAQ (reference sequence). Trimming stripped 2 bases from V and 6 bases from J, with 11 bases between. The CDR3 DNA sequence: TGTGCCAGCAGCTTAAGTACTACCGCCAATGAGCAGTTCTTC. Its protein is CASSLSTTANEQFF.

The chain employs TRBV27 and TRBJ2-7, with 10 bases aligning to TRBD2. This CDR3 is built from 14 residues. The germline V gene has CDR1 MNHEY and CDR2 SMNVEV (reference sequence). V lost 6 bases, J lost 7 bases, and 9 bases stayed unmatched. CDR3 in amino acids: CASSYSSGSGEQYF. CDR3 nucleotides: TGTGCCAGCAGCTACTCTAGCGGGAGTGGGGAGCAGTACTTC.

CDR3 loop: CASTGTPDNEQFF. For the CDR3, the DNA is TGTGCCAGCACCGGGACACCCGACAATGAGCAGTTCTTC. This rearrangement joins TRBV7-9 to TRBJ2-1, with D possibly matching TRBD1 (6 bases). CDR3 size: 13 residues. Trimming took 7 bases from V and 5 from J, leaving 12 bases between them. Germline CDR1 is SEHNR and CDR2 is FQNEAQ (reference sequence).

This chain connects TRBV27 to TRBJ2-7, with D maybe TRBD2 (5 bases). Trimming stripped 2 bases from V and 5 bases from J, with 13 bases between. The CDR3 loop spans 14 amino acids. From germline, CDR1 is MNHEY and CDR2 SMNVEV (reference sequence). The CDR3 DNA is TGTGCCAGCAGTTTAAGGGAGCTAGCCCACGAGCAGTACTTC. Translated: CASSLRELAHEQYF.

V and J are TRBV19 and TRBJ1-2; 7 bases align to TRBD1. J gave up 0 bases and V 5 bases, and 6 bases lay outside the gene matches. Germline V gene lookup returns CDR1 LNHDA and CDR2 SQIVND (reference sequence). There are 15 residues in the CDR3. This CDR3 is CASSVWDSTNYGYTF. CDR3 in DNA: TGTGCCAGTAGTGTATGGGACAGTACTAACTATGGCTACACCTTC.

The V gene is TRBV19, the J gene TRBJ2-3, with 14 bases fitting TRBD2. The CDR3 consists of 18 residues. Trimming at V came to 3 bases and at J to 7 bases, leaving 12 bases not matched to a gene. The germline gives CDR1 LNHDA, CDR2 SQIVND (reference sequence). CDR3 protein: CASSIGLAGGDYGNTQYF. The CDR3, as DNA: TGTGCCAGTAGTATTGGACTAGCGGGAGGCGATTACGGGAATACGCAGTATTTT. The variable domain in full, completed from reference TRBV19 and TRBJ2-3, reads DGGITQSPKYLFRKEGQNVTLSCEQNLNHDAMYWYRQDPGQGLRLIYYSQIVNDFQKGDIAEGYSVSREKKESFPLTVTSAQKNPTAFYLCASSIGLAGGDYGNTQYFGPGTRLTVL.

This chain uses TRBV18 with TRBJ1-2; D ambiguous. V lost 2 bases and J 6 bases, leaving 7 bases between the germline ends. This CDR3 region has 12 residues. CDR1 and CDR2 from the germline V gene are KGHSH and LQKENI. CDR3 sequence: CASSPGNNGYTF. DNA for the CDR3: TGTGCCAGCTCACCAGGGAATAATGGCTACACCTTC.

V usage is TRBV4-1 and J usage is TRBJ2-1; the D is unclear. CDR1 is MGHRA, CDR2 YSYEKL, per germline. V was clipped by 0 bases and J by 3 bases, with 9 bases between them. There are 15 residues in the CDR3. The DNA for the CDR3 is TGCGCCAGCAGCCAAGATCCCCAGGACTACAATGAGCAGTTCTTC. Protein: CASSQDPQDYNEQFF.

This chain connects TRBV29-1 to TRBJ2-1; D possibly corresponds to TRBD2 (6 bases). The CDR3 is made up of 14 amino acids. The V gene's germline CDR1 is SQVTM and CDR2 ANQGSEA. V lost 3 bases and J lost 0, with 9 bases in between. DNA of the CDR3: TGCAGCGTTGAGGCGGGGAGCTCCTACAATGAGCAGTTCTTC. This gives the protein CSVEAGSSYNEQFF.

The chain uses TRBV28 and TRBJ2-5, with 7 bases identical to TRBD2. The trim removed 5 bases at V and 4 bases at J, leaving 7 bases unmatched. Looked up from germline, CDR1 is MDHEN and CDR2 is SYDVKM. The CDR3 runs 14 residues. The CDR3 region is CASSTDWGGETQYF. Written as DNA, the CDR3 is TGTGCCAGCAGTACAGACTGGGGGGGAGAGACCCAGTACTTC.

The V call is TRBV5-1, the J call TRBJ2-3, with D unclear. V lost 1 base to trimming and J lost 5 bases, with 11 bases between them. This CDR3 has 14 residues. Germline lookup yields CDR1 SGHRS and CDR2 YFSETQ. The CDR3 bases are TGCGCCAGCAGCTTGTATAGGTTGGGAGATACGCAGTATTTT. As protein: CASSLYRLGDTQYF.

This chain links TRBV29-1 with TRBJ1-2; weak D call: TRBD1 (6 bases). This CDR3 has 14 residues. In germline, CDR1 is SQVTM, CDR2 ANQGSEA. V was clipped by 0 bases and J by 2 bases, with 10 bases between them. For the CDR3, the DNA is TGCAGCGTTGAAGAGGACAGTTGGAACTATGGCTACACCTTC. It yields the protein CSVEEDSWNYGYTF.

The chain recombines TRBV5-5 with TRBJ2-7; 11 bases align to TRBD1. The CDR3 totals 14 residues. The V gene's germline CDR1 is SGHKS and CDR2 YYEKEE (reference sequence). Trimming cost V 3 bases and J 5 bases; bases outside gene matches: 4. The CDR3 reads CASSYGDRGDEQYF. The CDR3 nucleotides are TGTGCCAGCAGCTACGGGGACAGGGGGGACGAGCAGTACTTC.

V is TRBV27 and J is TRBJ2-1; D ambiguous. Between the trimmed V and J ends, which lost 5 bases and 0 bases, there was a span of 14 bases. The length of the CDR3 is 16 residues. Germline assignment: CDR1 MNHEY and CDR2 SMNVEV (reference sequence). The CDR3 DNA sequence: TGTGCCAGCAGTCCGCTTTCAAATCCCTCCTACAATGAGCAGTTCTTC. Protein: CASSPLSNPSYNEQFF.

The gene calls are TRBV27 and TRBJ2-1, with TRBD2 matching over 7 bases. The CDR3 length is 13 residues. CDR1 is MNHEY and CDR2 is SMNVEV in the germline V gene (reference sequence). The trim removed 6 bases at V and 3 bases at J, leaving 2 bases unmatched. This CDR3 reads CASRGTNYNEQFF. In DNA form, the CDR3 reads TGTGCCAGCAGAGGGACTAACTACAATGAGCAGTTCTTC.

The rearrangement links TRBV4-1 to TRBJ1-4; tentatively, D is TRBD1 (5 bases). The CDR3 is 14 residues long. Germline CDR1 reads MGHRA; CDR2 reads YSYEKL. With 3 bases removed from V and 8 bases from J, the gap between germline ends came to 13 bases. As DNA, the CDR3 is TGCGCCAGCAGCCAGGTAACAGGAATCGAAAAACTGTTTTTT. Residues: CASSQVTGIEKLFF.

The chain joins TRBV27 to TRBJ2-3, with TRBD2 matching 10 bases. The junction had 6 bases not matched to a gene; V was cut back by 5 bases and J by 7 bases. The CDR3 sequence is 14 residues long. Looked up from germline, CDR1 is MNHEY and CDR2 is SMNVEV (reference sequence). The CDR3 DNA is TGTGCCAGCAGTCTAGCGGGGGTTTCAAATACGCAGTATTTT. This translates into CASSLAGVSNTQYF.

The chain combines TRBV19 with TRBJ2-7, with D possibly matching TRBD1 (6 bases). This CDR3 contains 15 residues. Germline V gene sequence: CDR1 LNHDA, CDR2 SQIVND (reference sequence). Trimming removed 6 bases at V and 0 bases at J, with 15 bases between. The CDR3 sequence is CASSDQGTNSYEQYF. The DNA of the CDR3 is TGTGCCAGTAGCGATCAGGGGACAAACTCCTACGAGCAGTACTTC.

The V call is TRBV19, the J call TRBJ2-2; D remains unclear. The CDR3 covers 13 residues. Trimming took 5 bases from V and 4 from J, leaving 8 bases between them. Germline lookup yields CDR1 LNHDA and CDR2 SQIVND (reference sequence). The CDR3 loop reads CASSARGTGELFF. CDR3 in DNA: TGTGCCAGTAGTGCTCGAGGCACCGGGGAGCTGTTTTTT.

The chain carries TRBV4-1 and TRBJ2-4; possibly TRBD1 for D (5 bases). Germline V CDR1 and CDR2: MGHRA, YSYEKL. Trimming took off 1 base at V and 6 bases at J, with 16 bases between the two ends. This CDR3 is 16 amino acids long. CDR3 amino acids: CASSQVSSDISNIQYF. The CDR3 DNA follows: TGCGCCAGCAGCCAAGTTAGCTCGGACATATCAAACATTCAGTACTTC.

This clone was seen a single time. J is TRBJ1-2 and V is TRBV9, with D possibly matching TRBD1 (5 bases). Germline V gives CDR1 SGDLS, CDR2 YYNGEE. Trimming removed 0 bases at V and 4 bases at J, with 22 bases between. The CDR3 runs to 18 residues. As DNA, the CDR3 is TGTGCCAGCAGCGTAGCTCCAATGACAAGGGAAACAGGCTATGGCTACACCTTC. This translates into CASSVAPMTRETGYGYTF.

The chain links TRBV13 to TRBJ2-7, with 13 bases aligning to TRBD2. Germline CDR1 reads PRHDT; CDR2 reads FYEKMQ (reference sequence). CDR3 length: 15 amino acids. After removal of 5 bases from V and 2 bases from J, the junction contained 3 bases not matched to a gene. The CDR3 loop reads CASSTGTSGTYEQYF. Written as DNA, the CDR3 is TGTGCCAGCAGCACCGGGACTAGCGGGACCTACGAGCAGTACTTC.

This chain uses TRBV9 with TRBJ2-5, with 7 bases aligning to TRBD2. The CDR3 spans 14 residues. Looked up from germline, CDR1 is SGDLS and CDR2 is YYNGEE. J was trimmed by 4 bases and V by 0 bases; bases with no gene match: 3. CDR3 DNA sequence: TGTGCCAGCAGCGTAGGAGCGGGACTAGAGACCCAGTACTTC. It encodes CASSVGAGLETQYF.